These 30 T cell receptor beta chains share one sample of origin, sequenced in a study of human thymus T cells. The method was immunoSEQ multiplex PCR; TCRdb's version includes in-frame clones alone and lacks a portion of them. The data hold some 130,000 clones, with about 95% observed a single time. Resections obtained during corrective heart surgery supplied the thymus tissue. The specimen was thymus tissue. The receptors come from a boy under two years old with a congenital heart defect but otherwise immunologically healthy.

A single count supports this clone. At one end the junction does not follow the germline gene, possibly because of a read error. The chain has TRBV28 and TRBJ2-7; possibly TRBD1 for D (6 bases). The CDR3 loop spans 12 amino acids. CDR1 and CDR2 from the germline V gene are MDHEN and SYDVKM. CDR3 coding DNA: TGTGCCAGCAGTTTCAGGGGTTATCTTCAGAGCTTC. This translates into CASSFRGYLQSF. Looking up the rest from reference TRBV28 and TRBJ2-7 gives the full variable domain: DVKVTQSSRYLVKRTGEKVFLECVQDMDHENMFWYRQDPGLGLRLIYFSYDVKMKEKGDIPEGYSVSREKKERFSLILESASTNQTSMYLCASSFRGYLQSFGPGTRLTVT.

This chain joins TRBV28 and TRBJ2-7; D gene uncertain. The germline gives CDR1 MDHEN, CDR2 SYDVKM. Trimming took 5 bases from V and 0 from J, leaving 17 bases between them. The CDR3 spans 16 residues. The CDR3 protein is CASSAHTEKSSYEQYF. In DNA, the CDR3 is TGTGCCAGCAGTGCGCATACAGAAAAAAGCTCCTACGAGCAGTACTTC.

This chain connects TRBV28 to TRBJ2-2; D ambiguous. The CDR3 contains 11 residues. Germline V gene sequence: CDR1 MDHEN, CDR2 SYDVKM. Trimming removed 2 bases at V and 5 bases at J, with 0 bases between. The CDR3 DNA sequence: TGTGCCAGCAGTTTAACCGGGGAGCTGTTTTTT. It encodes CASSLTGELFF. Full variable domain (remainder filled in from reference TRBV28 and TRBJ2-2): DVKVTQSSRYLVKRTGEKVFLECVQDMDHENMFWYRQDPGLGLRLIYFSYDVKMKEKGDIPEGYSVSREKKERFSLILESASTNQTSMYLCASSLTGELFFGEGSRLTVL.

This CDR3 reads CASSSNHGTGTYEQYF. In nucleotides, the CDR3 is TGTGCCAGCAGCTCAAACCACGGGACGGGCACCTACGAGCAGTACTTC. V usage is TRBV7-8 and J usage is TRBJ2-7; D tentatively fits TRBD1 or TRBD2 (5 bases each). Trimming cost V 4 bases and J 2 bases, with 18 bases left between them. Germline assignment: CDR1 SGHVS and CDR2 FQNEAQ. The CDR3 consists of 16 residues.

CDR3 sequence reads: CASRLWTGGDTQYF. The CDR3 nucleotides read TGTGCCAGCAGATTGTGGACAGGAGGGGATACGCAGTATTTT. This sequence joins TRBV28 and TRBJ2-3, with D perhaps TRBD1 (7 bases). Looked up from germline, CDR1 is MDHEN and CDR2 is SYDVKM. V dropped 6 bases and J dropped 6 bases, with 16 bases sitting between them. This CDR3 has 14 residues. The full variable domain, completed using reference TRBV28 and TRBJ2-3, is DVKVTQSSRYLVKRTGEKVFLECVQDMDHENMFWYRQDPGLGLRLIYFSYDVKMKEKGDIPEGYSVSREKKERFSLILESASTNQTSMYLCASRLWTGGDTQYFGPGTRLTVL.

The chain has TRBV27 and TRBJ1-6, with 9 nucleotides matching TRBD1. In germline, CDR1 is MNHEY, CDR2 SMNVEV (reference sequence). With V trimmed by 7 bases and J by 7 bases, 2 bases remained unmatched. CDR3 length equals 13 residues. In DNA form, the CDR3 reads TGTGCCAGCAAGGGGACAGGGAATTCACCCCTCCACTTT. It specifies CASKGTGNSPLHF.

The chain employs TRBV6-5 and TRBJ1-6; D gene uncertain. Between the trimmed V and J ends, which lost 6 bases and 7 bases, there was a span of 16 bases. CDR1 is MNHEY, CDR2 SVGAGI, per germline. The CDR3 is 15 amino acids. The CDR3 region has the DNA TGTGCCAGCAGCTCGACGGTCTTTTGGAATTCACCCCTCCACTTT. It specifies CASSSTVFWNSPLHF.

This sequence joins TRBV28 and TRBJ1-4; TRBD1 matches 9 bases. Germline assignment: CDR1 MDHEN and CDR2 SYDVKM. V lost 5 bases, J lost 0 bases, and 13 bases stayed unmatched. This CDR3 region has 19 residues. The CDR3 bases are TGTGCCAGCAGTCCGACGACAGGGGGACAGATTGCAACTAATGAAAAACTGTTTTTT. Protein sequence: CASSPTTGGQIATNEKLFF. The variable domain in full, completed from reference TRBV28 and TRBJ1-4, reads DVKVTQSSRYLVKRTGEKVFLECVQDMDHENMFWYRQDPGLGLRLIYFSYDVKMKEKGDIPEGYSVSREKKERFSLILESASTNQTSMYLCASSPTTGGQIATNEKLFFGSGTQLSVL.

This clone was detected once. The chain employs TRBV7-2 and TRBJ1-5; TRBD1 matches 7 bases. The germline V gene encodes CDR1 SGHTA and CDR2 FQGNSA. V shed 2 bases and J 3 bases; nucleotides not matched to a gene: 4. This CDR3 region has 15 residues. The CDR3 region has the DNA TGTGCCAGCAGCTTACGACAGGGCCCCAATCAGCCCCAGCATTTT. Translated, it gives CASSLRQGPNQPQHF.

The chain employs TRBV6-5 and TRBJ1-4; D call uncertain. CDR1 is MNHEY, CDR2 SVGAGI, per germline. The V and J ends lost 8 bases and 4 bases respectively, with 11 bases between them. The CDR3 is 13 residues long. CDR3: CASARDLNEKLFF. The CDR3 nucleotides read TGTGCCAGCGCGCGAGACCTTAATGAAAAACTGTTTTTT.

This clone was found once. The genes are TRBV2 and TRBJ2-5; a weak D match, TRBD2 (5 bases). The V gene's germline CDR1 is SNHLY and CDR2 FYNNEI. The CDR3 consists of 11 residues. CDR3 nucleotide sequence: TGTACGGGGTCCCGGGCGGAGACCCAGTACTTC. This translates into CTGSRAETQYF.

The chain combines TRBV5-5 with TRBJ1-2; TRBD1 agrees at 7 bases. V lost 0 bases, J lost 4 bases, and 12 bases stayed unmatched. Germline CDR1 is SGHKS and CDR2 is YYEKEE (reference sequence). The CDR3 loop spans 17 amino acids. This chain's CDR3 is CASSLAAEGANSYGYTF. As DNA, the CDR3 is TGTGCCAGCAGCTTGGCCGCGGAGGGGGCCAACAGCTATGGCTACACCTTC. Together with reference TRBV5-5 and TRBJ1-2, the CDR3 gives the full variable domain: DAGVTQSPTHLIKTRGQQVTLRCSPISGHKSVSWYQQVLGQGPQFIFQYYEKEERGRGNFPDRFSARQFPNYSSELNVNALLLGDSALYLCASSLAAEGANSYGYTFGSGTRLTVV.

V usage is TRBV7-2 and J usage is TRBJ2-1; the D is unclear. CDR3 length: 13 residues. V lost 4 bases and J lost 8, with 12 bases in between. Germline-derived CDR1 and CDR2 are SGHTA and FQGNSA. The CDR3 coding sequence is TGTGCCAGCAGCTCTCGAGTTATCGATGAGCAGTTCTTC. Translating gives CASSSRVIDEQFF.

This clone was seen once. The CDR3 DNA reads as TGTGCCAGCAGCTTGAGGGCTCCCCAGGGCTCACCCCTCCACTTT. Residues: CASSLRAPQGSPLHF. The chain employs TRBV5-5 and TRBJ1-6, with TRBD1 as a possible D gene (5 bases). Trimming removed 1 base from V and 10 bases from J, with 15 bases in between. Germline loops: CDR1 SGHKS, CDR2 YYEKEE (reference sequence). This CDR3 has 15 residues.

The V call is TRBV11-2, the J call TRBJ2-2; 10 nucleotides line up with TRBD2. The length of the CDR3 is 13 residues. Per the germline V gene, CDR1 is SGHAT and CDR2 is FQNNGV. With V trimmed by 7 bases and J by 6 bases, 2 bases remained unmatched. The CDR3 loop reads CASNLAGAGELFF. The CDR3 region has the DNA TGTGCCAGCAATCTAGCGGGGGCCGGGGAGCTGTTTTTT.

The chain combines TRBV4-3 with TRBJ1-1; 7 bases are shared with TRBD1. This CDR3 contains 17 residues. CDR1 and CDR2 (germline): LGHNA, YSLEER. The V and J ends lost 0 bases and 2 bases, in that order; junction bases with no gene match: 9. The CDR3 region has the DNA TGCGCCAGCAGCCAAGAAGAGGGGAAGGGGGCTAACACTGAAGCTTTCTTT. It encodes CASSQEEGKGANTEAFF.

This clone was observed a single time. The V and J genes are TRBV7-9 and TRBJ2-4; D perhaps matches TRBD2 (6 bases). The germline gives CDR1 SEHNR, CDR2 FQNEAQ (reference sequence). The CDR3 is 14 residues long. V was pared by 8 bases and J by 8 bases, with 19 bases between. The DNA for the CDR3 is TGTGCCAGCGGGCTCGTGGGGTGGGGGGACATTCAGTACTTC. It specifies CASGLVGWGDIQYF.

The chain recombines TRBV19 with TRBJ2-7; maybe TRBD1 (6 bases). CDR3 length equals 15 residues. V gave up 3 bases and J gave up 2 bases, with 14 bases separating them. The V gene's germline CDR1 is LNHDA and CDR2 SQIVND (reference sequence). The CDR3 DNA follows: TGTGCCAGTAGTATCCTGGACAGTTTCCCCTACGAGCAGTACTTC. It codes for CASSILDSFPYEQYF.

V is TRBV7-3 and J is TRBJ2-2; unclear D gene. Looked up from germline, CDR1 is SGHTA and CDR2 is FQGTGA. Deletions cut 2 bases from V and 5 bases from J, with 12 bases between. This CDR3 contains 15 residues. In DNA, the CDR3 is TGTGCCAGCAGCTTATCGGACGGAGATACCGGGGAGCTGTTTTTT. This codes for CASSLSDGDTGELFF.

The genes are TRBV5-1 and TRBJ2-7, with D possibly matching TRBD2 (5 bases). The V end was cut by 5 bases, the J end by 1 base, with 16 bases between. Germline CDR1 SGHRS, CDR2 YFSETQ. This CDR3 is built from 15 residues. In DNA, the CDR3 is TGCGCCAGCAGTTCTCCGACTACCGGGTCCTACGAGCAGTACTTC. Amino acids: CASSSPTTGSYEQYF.

In this sample, this clone turned up once. V is TRBV5-1 and J is TRBJ2-5, with 10 nucleotides matching TRBD2. V was clipped by 3 bases and J by 2 bases; unmatched bases: 13. Germline V lookup: CDR1 SGHRS, CDR2 YFSETQ. The CDR3 loop spans 18 amino acids. CDR3 in amino acids: CASSSKPYSGGSQETQYF. The DNA for the CDR3 is TGCGCCAGCAGCTCGAAACCTTATAGCGGGGGGTCGCAAGAGACCCAGTACTTC.

V is TRBV7-2 and J is TRBJ1-5; TRBD1 might be the D (5 bases). Trimming removed 1 base at V and 0 bases at J, with 16 bases between. In germline, CDR1 is SGHTA, CDR2 FQGNSA. The CDR3 extends over 18 amino acids. CDR3 sequence reads: CASSLGGPRTYSNQPQHF. The CDR3 bases are TGTGCCAGCAGCTTAGGGGGACCCAGGACCTATAGCAATCAGCCCCAGCATTTT.

This clone was seen once. CDR3 coding DNA: TGCGCCAGCAGCCAAGAAGAGCGGGGGGATGAATACGAGCAGTACTTC. It translates to CASSQEERGDEYEQYF. V is TRBV4-1 and J is TRBJ2-7; TRBD2 aligns across 9 bases. The CDR3 runs to 16 residues. Germline CDR1 reads MGHRA; CDR2 reads YSYEKL. The junction had 7 bases not matched to a gene; V was cut back by 0 bases and J by 4 bases.

This sequence joins TRBV5-4 and TRBJ2-3; 10 nucleotides match TRBD2. Germline CDR1 and CDR2: SGHNT and YYREEE (reference sequence). The CDR3 extends over 16 amino acids. The J segment lost 2 bases and the V segment lost 0 bases, leaving 3 bases of the junction unmatched. The CDR3 reads CASSLVAGGPTDTQYF. The CDR3 DNA is TGTGCCAGCAGCTTGGTAGCGGGGGGACCCACAGATACGCAGTATTTT.

The chain employs TRBV4-1 and TRBJ1-5; TRBD1 might be the D (6 bases). Trimming stripped 2 bases from V and 4 bases from J, with 12 bases between. This CDR3 has 15 amino acids. In germline, CDR1 is MGHRA, CDR2 YSYEKL. In DNA form, the CDR3 reads TGCGCCAGCAGCCAATATTCAGGGGAGAATCAGCCCCAGCATTTT. Translating it yields CASSQYSGENQPQHF.

V gene TRBV5-6 combines with J gene TRBJ2-1; tentative D call: TRBD1 (6 bases). CDR3 length equals 18 residues. Trimming cost V 0 bases and J 3 bases, with 19 bases left between them. Per germline, CDR1 SGHDT and CDR2 YYEEEE. CDR3 loop: CASSLEASTGHHYNEQFF. For the CDR3, the DNA is TGTGCCAGCAGCTTGGAGGCATCGACAGGCCACCACTACAATGAGCAGTTCTTC.

The V and J genes are TRBV11-2 and TRBJ2-1, with 10 bases that match TRBD2. J lost 6 bases, V lost 6 bases, and 11 bases had no gene match. In germline, CDR1 is SGHAT, CDR2 FQNNGV. The CDR3 totals 16 residues. The CDR3 DNA sequence: TGTGCCAGCAGACCTTTCCCGGGACTAGCGTTCAATGAGCAGTTCTTC. This translates into CASRPFPGLAFNEQFF. Filled out from reference TRBV11-2 and TRBJ2-1, the complete variable domain reads EAGVAQSPRYKIIEKRQSVAFWCNPISGHATLYWYQQILGQGPKLLIQFQNNGVVDDSQLPKDRFSAERLKGVDSTLKIQPAKLEDSAVYLCASRPFPGLAFNEQFFGPGTRLTVL.

The J gene is TRBJ2-2, the V gene TRBV7-2, with 10 positions matching TRBD2. The V gene end was trimmed by 2 bases and the J gene end by 5 bases; junction bases not matched to a gene: 11. Germline lookup yields CDR1 SGHTA and CDR2 FQGNSA. The CDR3 is made up of 18 amino acids. DNA of the CDR3: TGTGCCAGCAGCTTACTCGTAGCGGGGGGCCTCGGAACCGGGGAGCTGTTTTTT. It yields the protein CASSLLVAGGLGTGELFF.

The chain links TRBV5-1 to TRBJ1-2, with D hard to call. This CDR3 has 15 amino acids. CDR1 is SGHRS, CDR2 YFSETQ, per germline. The germline V and J ends were trimmed by 3 bases and 1 base, with 13 bases remaining between them. CDR3: CASSWKAVDNYGYTF. DNA for the CDR3: TGCGCCAGCAGCTGGAAGGCAGTCGATAACTATGGCTACACCTTC. Variable domain in full (rest from reference TRBV5-1 and TRBJ1-2): KAGVTQTPRYLIKTRGQQVTLSCSPISGHRSVSWYQQTPGQGLQFLFEYFSETQRNKGNFPGRFSGRQFSNSRSEMNVSTLELGDSALYLCASSWKAVDNYGYTFGSGTRLTVV.

V is TRBV25-1 and J is TRBJ1-6; tentative D call: TRBD1 (6 bases). Trimming shortened V by 3 bases and J by 2 bases, and 11 bases separated the two germline ends. The germline gives CDR1 MGHDK, CDR2 SYGVNS. The CDR3 is 16 amino acids. CDR3 sequence reads: CASSDSTGPYNSPLHF. The CDR3 DNA reads TGTGCCAGCAGTGACTCGACAGGCCCCTATAATTCACCCCTCCACTTT.